This TCR beta chain was profiled in a study of CD8 T cells in ankylosing spondylitis. This clonotype was seen repeatedly, ten times or more. Its antigen is currently unknown. Whole-study results and caveats: Disease-linked clones bore a CD8+ phenotype, appearing relatively rarely in peripheral blood. There was a TCR beta motif, made of several highly homologous variants, that appeared characteristic of ankylosing spondylitis blood.

Using quantitative 5'-RACE with molecular barcodes, the authors made TCR beta libraries. TCRdb recomputed calls from the 5' RACE reads with MiXCR, one row per CDR3 protein. The data show about 540,000 distinct CDR3 sequences, more than 9.5% seen once. The CDR3 runs to 18 residues. With 0 bases removed from V and 0 bases from J, the gap between germline ends came to 14 bases. Germline-derived CDR1 and CDR2 are ENHRY and SYGVKD. The sequenced material came from blood, either unsorted or a sorted T cell fraction (not recorded which). This clonotype originated in a male donor with ankylosing spondylitis. The rearrangement links TRBV10-3 to TRBJ2-2; D possibly corresponds to TRBD1 (6 bases). The CDR3 sequence: CAISESGAGASNTGELFF. The DNA of the CDR3 is TGTGCCATCAGTGAGTCAGGAGCAGGGGCATCGAACACCGGGGAGCTGTTTTTT.